This TCR beta chain was captured by sequencing in a study of T cell responses to AZD1222 COVID-19 vaccine. Findings and limits, study-wide: Receipt of two AZD1222 doses was followed by a rise in Spike-specific TCR breadth and depth. Clonal diversity was possibly underestimated, and the donors were mostly white British, with more females. Unmutated variant regions are reportedly the target of nearly half of TCRs that are spike-specific.

Here immunoSEQ multiplex PCR was the method, and the copy in TCRdb shows in-frame clones only, minus some. The sample lists 150,000 or so clones, around nine tenths seen once, with less than 3% in the top ten. Germline V lookup: CDR1 SEHNR, CDR2 FQNEAQ (reference sequence). The CDR3 length is 14 residues. V lost 5 bases to trimming and J lost 7 bases, with 17 bases between them. Concerning this clone itself: Its specificity is unknown.

The V gene is TRBV7-9, the J gene TRBJ1-2; D remains unclear. Source: peripheral blood, taken on day 0 of AZD1222 vaccination. This receptor was taken from an adult in good health. This CDR3 is CASSHVGPHPGYTF. For the CDR3, the DNA is TGTGCCAGCAGCCACGTAGGCCCCCATCCTGGCTACACCTTC.